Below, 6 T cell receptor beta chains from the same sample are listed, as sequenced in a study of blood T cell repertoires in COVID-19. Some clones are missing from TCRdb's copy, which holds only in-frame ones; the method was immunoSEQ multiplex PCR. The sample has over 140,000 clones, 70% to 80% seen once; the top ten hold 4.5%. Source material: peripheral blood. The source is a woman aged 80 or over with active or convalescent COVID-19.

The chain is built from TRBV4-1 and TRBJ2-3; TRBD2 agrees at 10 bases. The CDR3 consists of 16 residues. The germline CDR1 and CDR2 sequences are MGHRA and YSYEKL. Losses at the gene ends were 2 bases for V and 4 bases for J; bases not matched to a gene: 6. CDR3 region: CASSQLSGGASDTQYF. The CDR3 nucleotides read TGCGCCAGCAGCCAACTCAGCGGGGGGGCCTCAGATACGCAGTATTTT.

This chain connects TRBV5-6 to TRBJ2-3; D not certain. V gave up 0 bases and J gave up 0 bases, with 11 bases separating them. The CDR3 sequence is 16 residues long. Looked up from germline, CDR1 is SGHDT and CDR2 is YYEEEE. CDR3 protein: CASSLVIFSSTDTQYF. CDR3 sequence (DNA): TGTGCCAGCAGCTTGGTTATCTTTAGCAGCACAGATACGCAGTATTTT.

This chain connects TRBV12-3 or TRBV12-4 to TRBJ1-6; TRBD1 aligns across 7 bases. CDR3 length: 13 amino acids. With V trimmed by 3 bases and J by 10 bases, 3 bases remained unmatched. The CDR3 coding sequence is TGTGCCAGCAGTTTGCAGGGGGTGTCACCCCTCCACTTT. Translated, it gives CASSLQGVSPLHF.

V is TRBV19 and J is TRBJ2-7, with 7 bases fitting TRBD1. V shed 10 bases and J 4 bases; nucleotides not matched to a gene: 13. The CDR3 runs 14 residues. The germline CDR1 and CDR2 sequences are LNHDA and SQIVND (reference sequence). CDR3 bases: TGTGCCACGTCTAATCCGGGACAGAGTTACGAGCAGTACTTC. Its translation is CATSNPGQSYEQYF.

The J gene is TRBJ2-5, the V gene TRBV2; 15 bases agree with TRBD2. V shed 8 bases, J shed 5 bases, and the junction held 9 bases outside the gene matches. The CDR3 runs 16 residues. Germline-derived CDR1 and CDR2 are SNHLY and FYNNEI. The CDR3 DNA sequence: TGTGCCAGCCGGAGGACTAGCGGGGGGGCGGTGGAGACCCAGTACTTC. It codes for CASRRTSGGAVETQYF.

The DNA for the CDR3 is TGTGCCAGTAGTATTTCCTACAGGGCTGGAAACACCATATATTTT. Translated, it gives CASSISYRAGNTIYF. The chain has TRBV19 and TRBJ1-3, with D perhaps TRBD1 (6 bases). The germline V and J ends were trimmed by 3 bases and 2 bases, with 11 bases remaining between them. The germline gives CDR1 LNHDA, CDR2 SQIVND (reference sequence). The CDR3 covers 15 residues.